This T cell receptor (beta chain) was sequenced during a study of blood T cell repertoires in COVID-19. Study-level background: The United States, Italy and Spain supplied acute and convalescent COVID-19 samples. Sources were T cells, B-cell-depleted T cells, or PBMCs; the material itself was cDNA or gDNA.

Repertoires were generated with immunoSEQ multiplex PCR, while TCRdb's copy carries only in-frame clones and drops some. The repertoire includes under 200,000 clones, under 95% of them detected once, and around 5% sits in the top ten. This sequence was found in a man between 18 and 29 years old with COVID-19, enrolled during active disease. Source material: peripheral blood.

CDR3 loop: CASSITVAGNTEAFF. In nucleotides, the CDR3 is TGTGCCAGTAGTATCACCGTGGCGGGGAACACTGAAGCTTTCTTT. This chain links TRBV19 with TRBJ1-1, with D unclear. Trimming removed 3 bases from V and 1 base from J, with 12 bases in between. The germline CDR1 and CDR2 sequences are LNHDA and SQIVND (reference sequence). The length of the CDR3 is 15 residues.